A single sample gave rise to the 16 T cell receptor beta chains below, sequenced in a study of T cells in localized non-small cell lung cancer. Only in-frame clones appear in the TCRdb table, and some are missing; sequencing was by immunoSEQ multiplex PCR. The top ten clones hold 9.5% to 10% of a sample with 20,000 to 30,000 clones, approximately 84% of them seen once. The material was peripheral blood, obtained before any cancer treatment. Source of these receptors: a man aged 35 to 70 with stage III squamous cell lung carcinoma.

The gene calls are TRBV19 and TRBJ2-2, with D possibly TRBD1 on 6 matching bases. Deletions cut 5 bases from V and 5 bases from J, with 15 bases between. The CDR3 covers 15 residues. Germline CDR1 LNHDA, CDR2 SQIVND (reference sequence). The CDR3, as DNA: TGTGCCAGTAGTCTGACAGGTGGGGGAACCGGGGAGCTGTTTTTT. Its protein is CASSLTGGGTGELFF.

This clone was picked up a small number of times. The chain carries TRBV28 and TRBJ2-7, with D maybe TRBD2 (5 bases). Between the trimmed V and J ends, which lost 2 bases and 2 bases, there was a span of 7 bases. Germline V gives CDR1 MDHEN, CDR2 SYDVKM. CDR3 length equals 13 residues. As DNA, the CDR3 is TGTGCCAGCAGTTTAGGGAGTACCTACGAGCAGTACTTC. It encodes CASSLGSTYEQYF. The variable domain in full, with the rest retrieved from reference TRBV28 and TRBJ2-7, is DVKVTQSSRYLVKRTGEKVFLECVQDMDHENMFWYRQDPGLGLRLIYFSYDVKMKEKGDIPEGYSVSREKKERFSLILESASTNQTSMYLCASSLGSTYEQYFGPGTRLTVT.

Here the CDR3 DNA reads TGTGCCAGCAGTGGAGGAGGGGCAGAAGCTTTCTTT. As protein: CASSGGGAEAFF. This chain joins TRBV2 and TRBJ1-1, with D possibly being TRBD1 (5 bases). V shed 4 bases and J shed 8 bases, with 11 bases lying between them. The CDR3 loop spans 12 amino acids. CDR1 and CDR2 from the germline V gene are SNHLY and FYNNEI.

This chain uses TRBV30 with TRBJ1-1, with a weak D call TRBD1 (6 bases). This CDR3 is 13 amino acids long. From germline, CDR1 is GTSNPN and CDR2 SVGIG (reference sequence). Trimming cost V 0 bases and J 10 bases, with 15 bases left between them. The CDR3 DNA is TGTGCCTGGAGTGTAGGGGGGGTGAACGGAGCTTTCTTT. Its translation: CAWSVGGVNGAFF.

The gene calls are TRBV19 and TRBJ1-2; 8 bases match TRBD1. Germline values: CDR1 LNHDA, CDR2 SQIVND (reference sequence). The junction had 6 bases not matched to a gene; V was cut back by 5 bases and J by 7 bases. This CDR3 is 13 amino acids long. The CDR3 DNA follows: TGTGCCAGTAGTTTACAGGGGGTAACTGGCTACACCTTC. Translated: CASSLQGVTGYTF.

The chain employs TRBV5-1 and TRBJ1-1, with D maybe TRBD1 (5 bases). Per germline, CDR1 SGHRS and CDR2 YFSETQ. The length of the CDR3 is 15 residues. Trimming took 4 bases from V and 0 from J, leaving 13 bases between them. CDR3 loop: CASSGSQGMNTEAFF. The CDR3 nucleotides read TGCGCCAGCAGCGGAAGTCAGGGTATGAACACTGAAGCTTTCTTT.

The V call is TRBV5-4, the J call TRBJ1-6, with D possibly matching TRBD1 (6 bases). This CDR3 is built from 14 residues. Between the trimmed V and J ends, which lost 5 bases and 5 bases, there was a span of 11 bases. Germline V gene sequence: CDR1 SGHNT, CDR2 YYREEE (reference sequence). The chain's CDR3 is CASRTQGNNSPLHF. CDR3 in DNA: TGTGCCAGCAGGACACAGGGAAATAATTCACCCCTCCACTTT. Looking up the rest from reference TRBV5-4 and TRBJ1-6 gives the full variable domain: ETGVTQSPTHLIKTRGQQVTLRCSSQSGHNTVSWYQQALGQGPQFIFQYYREEENGRGNFPPRFSGLQFPNYSSELNVNALELDDSALYLCASRTQGNNSPLHFGNGTRLTVT.

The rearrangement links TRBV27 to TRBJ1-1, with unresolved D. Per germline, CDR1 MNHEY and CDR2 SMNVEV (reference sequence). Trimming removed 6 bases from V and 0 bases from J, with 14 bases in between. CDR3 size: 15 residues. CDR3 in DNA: TGTGCCAGCAGAGACGGAGCAGGAATGAACACTGAAGCTTTCTTT. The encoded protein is CASRDGAGMNTEAFF.

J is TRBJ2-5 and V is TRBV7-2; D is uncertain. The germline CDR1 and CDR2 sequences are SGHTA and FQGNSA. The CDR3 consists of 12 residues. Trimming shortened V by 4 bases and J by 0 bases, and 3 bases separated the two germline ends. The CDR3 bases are TGTGCCAGCAGCTCGTACCAAGAGACCCAGTACTTC. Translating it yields CASSSYQETQYF.

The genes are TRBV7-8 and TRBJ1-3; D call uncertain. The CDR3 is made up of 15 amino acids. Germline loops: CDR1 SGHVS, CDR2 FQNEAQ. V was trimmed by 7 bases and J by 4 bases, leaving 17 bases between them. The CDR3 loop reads CASTRSDPRGNTIYF. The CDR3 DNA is TGTGCCAGCACCCGATCGGACCCGCGAGGAAACACCATATATTTT. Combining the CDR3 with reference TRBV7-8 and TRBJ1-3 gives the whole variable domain GAGVSQSPRYKVAKRGQDVALRCDPISGHVSLFWYQQALGQGPEFLTYFQNEAQLDKSGLPSDRFFAERPEGSVSTLKIQRTQQEDSAVYLCASTRSDPRGNTIYFGEGSWLTVV.

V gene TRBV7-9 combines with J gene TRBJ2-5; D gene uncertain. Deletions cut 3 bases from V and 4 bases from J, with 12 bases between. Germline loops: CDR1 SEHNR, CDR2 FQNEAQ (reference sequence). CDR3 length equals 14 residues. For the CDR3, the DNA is TGTGCCAGCAGCTTGCTGTGGGGTGGAGAGACCCAGTACTTC. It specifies CASSLLWGGETQYF.

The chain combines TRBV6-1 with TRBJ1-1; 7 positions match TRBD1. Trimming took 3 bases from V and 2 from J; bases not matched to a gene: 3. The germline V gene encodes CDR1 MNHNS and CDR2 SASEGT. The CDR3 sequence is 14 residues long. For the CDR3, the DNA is TGTGCCAGCAGTGAGTGGGACAGCAACACTGAAGCTTTCTTT. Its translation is CASSEWDSNTEAFF.

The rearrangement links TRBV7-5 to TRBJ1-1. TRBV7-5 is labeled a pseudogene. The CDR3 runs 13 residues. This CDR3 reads CASSKQGGTEAFF. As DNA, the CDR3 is TGTGCCAGCAGCAAACAGGGAGGCACTGAAGCTTTCTTT.

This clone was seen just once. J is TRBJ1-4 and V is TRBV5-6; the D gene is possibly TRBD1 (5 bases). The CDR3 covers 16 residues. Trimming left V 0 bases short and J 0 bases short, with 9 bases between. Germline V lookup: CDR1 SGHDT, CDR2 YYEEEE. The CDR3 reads CASSLGAQATNEKLFF. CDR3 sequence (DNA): TGTGCCAGCAGCTTGGGTGCACAGGCAACTAATGAAAAACTGTTTTTT.

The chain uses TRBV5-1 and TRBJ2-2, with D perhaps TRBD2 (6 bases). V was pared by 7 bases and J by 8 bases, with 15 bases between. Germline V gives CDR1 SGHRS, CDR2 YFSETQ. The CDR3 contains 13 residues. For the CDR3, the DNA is TGCGCCAGCCAGGAGGGAACCTCAGGGGAGCTGTTTTTT. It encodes CASQEGTSGELFF.

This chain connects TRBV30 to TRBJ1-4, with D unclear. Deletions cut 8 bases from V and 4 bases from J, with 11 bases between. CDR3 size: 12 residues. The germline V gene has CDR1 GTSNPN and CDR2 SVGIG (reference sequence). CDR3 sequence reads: CALEHLNEKLFF. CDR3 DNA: TGTGCCCTTGAACATCTTAATGAAAAACTGTTTTTT.